These 15 T cell receptor beta chains originate from one sample sequenced in a study of human T cells and chemical hapten exposure. Time point given: patch test 1, 2 weeks after DPC sensitization. This sample's treatment: therapeutic diphenylcyclopropenone sensitization with weekly scalp DPC. TCRdb reprocessed the RACE reads with MiXCR, giving one entry per CDR3 protein. This sample has around 99,000 distinct CDR3 sequences, with roughly 12% found just once. The sequencing used whole blood, collected in connection with sensitization to the hapten diphenylcyclopropenone (DPC). All receptors come from a woman in her 40s with alopecia areata. Some clones in this sample may be carry-over from other donors' samples.

This clonotype was found a few times. The CDR3 loop reads CASREGYYEQYF. The DNA of the CDR3 is TGTGCCAGCAGAGAGGGGTACTACGAGCAGTACTTC. This chain joins TRBV28 and TRBJ2-7; D possibly uses TRBD1 or TRBD2 (5 bases each). Germline CDR1 and CDR2: MDHEN and SYDVKM. The CDR3 extends over 12 amino acids. The V and J ends lost 6 bases and 3 bases respectively, with 9 bases between them.

This clonotype was recorded a few times. J is TRBJ2-5 and V is TRBV6-5, with D tentatively TRBD1 (6 bases). The ends were cut back, 5 bases at V and 5 bases at J, with 15 bases in the middle. There are 14 residues in the CDR3. In germline, CDR1 is MNHEY, CDR2 SVGAGI. CDR3 bases: TGTGCCAGCAGTGCCAGAACAGGGTTTGAGACCCAGTACTTC. Translating it yields CASSARTGFETQYF.

The chain employs TRBV11-1 and TRBJ2-1; 7 nucleotides match TRBD1. Trimming cost V 5 bases and J 2 bases; bases outside gene matches: 6. There are 15 residues in the CDR3. CDR1 is SGHAT and CDR2 is FQDESV in the germline V gene (reference sequence). The DNA of the CDR3 is TGTGCCAGCAGCCTACAGGGGTACCCCTACAATGAGCAGTTCTTC. It yields the protein CASSLQGYPYNEQFF.

This clonotype was counted between two and nine times. V usage is TRBV28 and J usage is TRBJ1-1; D not certain. Per germline, CDR1 MDHEN and CDR2 SYDVKM. V lost 5 bases and J 5 bases, leaving 18 bases between the germline ends. This CDR3 region has 15 residues. CDR3 DNA: TGTGCCAGCAGTATGACCAGGTCCCGAGGAACTGAAGCTTTCTTT. It is translated as CASSMTRSRGTEAFF.

This clonotype was picked up a small number of times. This chain links TRBV29-1 with TRBJ2-7; 7 bases are shared with TRBD1. The CDR3 spans 19 residues. Losses at the gene ends were 6 bases for V and 4 bases for J; bases not matched to a gene: 27. In germline, CDR1 is SQVTM, CDR2 ANQGSEA. The CDR3 region is CSVRGPFPAERTGRYEQYF. DNA of the CDR3: TGCAGCGTCCGGGGCCCCTTCCCCGCGGAGAGGACAGGAAGATACGAGCAGTACTTC.

This clonotype showed up just a few times. The chain couples TRBV6-4 to TRBJ2-2; D unclear. Germline CDR1 and CDR2: MRHNA and SNTAGT. CDR3 length equals 15 residues. The V and J ends lost 0 bases and 4 bases respectively, with 9 bases between them. The CDR3 nucleotides are TGTGCCAGCAGTGACTCGGGCGGATTCACCGGGGAGCTGTTTTTT. Translated: CASSDSGGFTGELFF.

This clonotype showed up just a few times. The chain has TRBV30 and TRBJ2-3; 11 bases line up with TRBD2. The CDR3 is 13 amino acids. Germline V gene data show CDR1 as GTSNPN and CDR2 as SVGIG (reference sequence). Trimming cost V 4 bases and J 3 bases; bases outside gene matches: 0. As DNA, the CDR3 is TGTGCCTGGACTAGCGGGAGGACAGATACGCAGTATTTT. This encodes CAWTSGRTDTQYF. Full variable domain (remainder filled in from reference TRBV30 and TRBJ2-3): SQTIHQWPATLVQPVGSPLSLECTVEGTSNPNLYWYRQAAGRGLQLLFYSVGIGQISSEVPQNLSASRPQDRQFILSSKKLLLSDSGFYLCAWTSGRTDTQYFGPGTRLTVL.

V gene TRBV7-2 combines with J gene TRBJ2-7, with a possible D match to TRBD1 (5 bases). CDR1 is SGHTA, CDR2 FQGNSA, per germline. The CDR3 has 15 amino acids. V was cut by 1 base and J by 3 bases, with 13 bases left in between. The CDR3 here is CASSLEAGMSYEQYF. CDR3 nucleotides: TGTGCCAGCAGCTTAGAAGCAGGGATGAGCTACGAGCAGTACTTC.

This clonotype appeared a few times. V usage is TRBV10-3 and J usage is TRBJ1-1, with 10 bases lining up with TRBD1. Trimming at V came to 3 bases and at J to 4 bases, leaving 5 bases not matched to a gene. The CDR3 is 15 amino acids. CDR1 is ENHRY and CDR2 is SYGVKD in the germline V gene. CDR3 protein: CAISDDRGRGTEAFF. The DNA of the CDR3 is TGTGCCATCAGTGATGACAGGGGGCGCGGCACTGAAGCTTTCTTT.

Comments on this clonotype: A single base separates this from a much larger clone, so it may be a read error. This sequence joins TRBV7-2 and TRBJ2-1; 9 bases agree with TRBD2. CDR3 size: 15 residues. The junction had 3 bases not matched to a gene; V was cut back by 6 bases and J by 0 bases. Germline CDR1 SGHTA, CDR2 FQGNSA. Here the CDR3 DNA reads TGTGCCAGCAGAATTAGCGGGAGCTCCTACAATGAGCAGTTCTTC. Amino acids: CASRISGSSYNEQFF. Based on the CDR3 plus reference TRBV7-2 and TRBJ2-1, the full variable domain is GAGVSQSPSNKVTEKGKDVELRCDPISGHTALYWYRQSLGQGLEFLIYFQGNSAPDKSGLPSDRFSAERTGGSVSTLTIQRTQQEDSAVYLCASRISGSSYNEQFFGPGTRLTVL.

This clonotype was seen many times. V and J are TRBV6-1 and TRBJ2-3; 10 bases align to TRBD2. J gave up 1 base and V 8 bases, and 9 bases lay outside the gene matches. CDR1 is MNHNS and CDR2 is SASEGT in the germline V gene. The CDR3 runs to 16 residues. DNA of the CDR3: TGTGCCAGCCGATTAGCGGGAGGTGGTGGCACAGATACGCAGTATTTT. It is translated as CASRLAGGGGTDTQYF.

This clonotype was seen at least ten times. The chain uses TRBV28 and TRBJ1-4; the D gene is possibly TRBD1 (5 bases). This CDR3 is built from 15 residues. V was cut by 5 bases and J by 7 bases, with 17 bases left in between. Germline V gives CDR1 MDHEN, CDR2 SYDVKM. This CDR3 reads CASSPLSGRREKLFF. CDR3 in DNA: TGTGCCAGCAGTCCCCTCTCAGGGCGGCGTGAAAAACTGTTTTTT.

This clonotype was detected a few times. The chain has TRBV29-1 and TRBJ2-2; unclear D gene. Trimming stripped 5 bases from V and 5 bases from J, with 9 bases between. Germline values: CDR1 SQVTM, CDR2 ANQGSEA. This CDR3 contains 12 residues. The CDR3 DNA is TGCAGCGTTTTCTCTGTAACCGGGGAGCTGTTTTTT. It encodes CSVFSVTGELFF.

This clonotype is a singleton in its sample. This clone may be a read error of a much larger clone one base away. The V gene is TRBV28, the J gene TRBJ2-1; D gene uncertain. Trimming stripped 3 bases from V and 7 bases from J, with 16 bases between. Germline V lookup: CDR1 MDHEN, CDR2 SYDVKM. This CDR3 contains 15 residues. The CDR3 sequence is CASSFKGYDENEQFF. DNA for the CDR3: TGTGCCAGCAGTTTTAAGGGCTACGACGAAAATGAGCAGTTCTTC.

This clonotype was recorded a few times. The CDR3 region is CASRLSAPREQYF. The CDR3 DNA reads as TGTGCCAGCAGACTCTCGGCCCCTCGCGAGCAGTACTTC. The chain combines TRBV28 with TRBJ2-7; D is unresolved. Germline V gene data show CDR1 as MDHEN and CDR2 as SYDVKM. The V end was cut by 6 bases, the J end by 6 bases, with 15 bases between. The CDR3 sequence is 13 residues long.